This T cell receptor (beta chain) was recovered during a study of human T cells and chemical hapten exposure. Study-level background: Throughout the roughly 25-week study, diphenylcyclopropenone was applied weekly to the patients' scalps.

The library tagged individual cDNA molecules with unique molecular identifiers. TCRdb reanalysed the RACE reads using MiXCR and keeps one entry per CDR3 protein. The sample holds about 82,000 distinct CDR3 sequences, approximately 13% seen once. Study outcomes and limitations: Alopecia was present in the donors, so their immune response may differ from healthy people's.

As regards this clonotype: Its matching antigen is unknown. With a much larger clone just one base away, this may be a read error.

Time point meaning: patch test 3, about 24 weeks after DPC sensitization. Treatment: therapeutic diphenylcyclopropenone sensitization with weekly scalp DPC. The CDR3 spans 14 residues. This chain joins TRBV12-3 or TRBV12-4 and TRBJ2-1; TRBD1 or TRBD2 may be the D gene (5 bases each). The clonotype originates from a woman aged 45-65 years with alopecia areata. Some clones in this sample may be carry-over from other donors' samples. The material sequenced was whole blood, taken in connection with sensitization to the hapten diphenylcyclopropenone (DPC). The CDR3 region is CASGFHSRESEQFF. The CDR3, as DNA: TGTGCCAGCGGTTTCCATAGCAGGGAGAGTGAGCAGTTCTTC.